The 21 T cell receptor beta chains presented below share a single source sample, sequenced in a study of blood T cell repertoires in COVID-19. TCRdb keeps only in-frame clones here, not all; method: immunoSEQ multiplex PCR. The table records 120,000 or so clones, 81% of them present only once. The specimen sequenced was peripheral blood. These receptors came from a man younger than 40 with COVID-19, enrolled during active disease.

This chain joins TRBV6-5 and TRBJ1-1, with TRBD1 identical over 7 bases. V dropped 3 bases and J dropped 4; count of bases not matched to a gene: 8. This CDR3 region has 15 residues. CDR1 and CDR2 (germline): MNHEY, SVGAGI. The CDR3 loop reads CASSYSGQRSTEAFF. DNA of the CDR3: TGTGCCAGCAGTTATTCGGGACAGCGCTCCACTGAAGCTTTCTTT.

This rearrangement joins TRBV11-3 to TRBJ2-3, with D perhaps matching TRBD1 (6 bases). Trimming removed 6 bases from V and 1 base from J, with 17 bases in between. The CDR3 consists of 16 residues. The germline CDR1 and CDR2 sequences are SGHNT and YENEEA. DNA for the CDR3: TGTGCCAGCAGTCTGACGACAGAGGGGGGCACAGATACGCAGTATTTT. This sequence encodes CASSLTTEGGTDTQYF.

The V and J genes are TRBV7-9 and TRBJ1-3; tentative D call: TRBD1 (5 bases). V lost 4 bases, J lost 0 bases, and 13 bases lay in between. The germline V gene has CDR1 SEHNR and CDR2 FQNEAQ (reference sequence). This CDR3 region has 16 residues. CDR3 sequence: CASSSHNRFSGNTIYF. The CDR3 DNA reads TGTGCCAGCAGCTCGCACAACAGGTTCTCTGGAAACACCATATATTTT. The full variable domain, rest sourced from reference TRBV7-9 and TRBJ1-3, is DTGVSQNPRHKITKRGQNVTFRCDPISEHNRLYWYRQTLGQGPEFLTYFQNEAQLEKSRLLSDRFSAERPKGSFSTLEIQRTEQGDSAMYLCASSSHNRFSGNTIYFGEGSWLTVV.

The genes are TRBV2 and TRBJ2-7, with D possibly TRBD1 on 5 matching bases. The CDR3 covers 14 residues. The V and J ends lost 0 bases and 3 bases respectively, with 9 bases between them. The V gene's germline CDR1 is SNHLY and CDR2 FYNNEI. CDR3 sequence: CASSEARVSYEQYF. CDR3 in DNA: TGTGCCAGCAGTGAAGCCAGGGTCAGCTACGAGCAGTACTTC.

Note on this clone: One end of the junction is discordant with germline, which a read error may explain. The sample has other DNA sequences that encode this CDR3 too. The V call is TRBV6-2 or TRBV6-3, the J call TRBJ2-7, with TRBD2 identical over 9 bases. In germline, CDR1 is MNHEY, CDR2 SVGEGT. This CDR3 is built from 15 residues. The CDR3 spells CASSYPAGGTYEQYF. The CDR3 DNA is TGTGCCAGCAGTTATCCAGCGGGAGGTACCTACGAGCAATACTTC.

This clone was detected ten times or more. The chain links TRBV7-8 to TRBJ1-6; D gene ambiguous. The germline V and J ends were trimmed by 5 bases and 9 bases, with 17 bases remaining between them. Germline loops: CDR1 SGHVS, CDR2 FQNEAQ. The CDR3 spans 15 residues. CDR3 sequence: CASSESVAYTSPLHF. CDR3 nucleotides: TGTGCCAGCAGCGAGAGTGTAGCTTACACTTCACCCCTCCACTTT.

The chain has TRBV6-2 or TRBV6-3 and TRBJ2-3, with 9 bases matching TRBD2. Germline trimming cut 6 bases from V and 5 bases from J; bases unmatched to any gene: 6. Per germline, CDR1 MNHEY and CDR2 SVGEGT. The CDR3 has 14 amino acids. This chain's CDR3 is CASSPRRGGDTQYF. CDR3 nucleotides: TGTGCCAGCAGCCCTAGGCGGGGGGGAGATACGCAGTATTTT.

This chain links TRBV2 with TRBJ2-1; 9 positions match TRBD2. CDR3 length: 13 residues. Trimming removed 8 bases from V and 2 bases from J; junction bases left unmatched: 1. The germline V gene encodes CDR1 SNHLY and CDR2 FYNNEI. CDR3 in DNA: TGTGCCAGCGAGCGGGAGGCCTACAATGAGCAGTTCTTC. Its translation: CASEREAYNEQFF.

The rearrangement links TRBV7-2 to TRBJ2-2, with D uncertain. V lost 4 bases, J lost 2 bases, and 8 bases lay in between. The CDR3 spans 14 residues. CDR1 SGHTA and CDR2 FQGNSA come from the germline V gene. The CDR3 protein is CASSYIINTGELFF. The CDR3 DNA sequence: TGTGCCAGCAGCTACATTATTAACACCGGGGAGCTGTTTTTT.

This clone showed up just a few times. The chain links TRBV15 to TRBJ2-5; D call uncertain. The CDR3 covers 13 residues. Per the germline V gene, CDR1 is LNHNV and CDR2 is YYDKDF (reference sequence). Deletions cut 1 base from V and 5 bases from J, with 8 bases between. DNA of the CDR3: TGTGCCACCAGCAGAGGACTTCTGGAGACCCAGTACTTC. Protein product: CATSRGLLETQYF.

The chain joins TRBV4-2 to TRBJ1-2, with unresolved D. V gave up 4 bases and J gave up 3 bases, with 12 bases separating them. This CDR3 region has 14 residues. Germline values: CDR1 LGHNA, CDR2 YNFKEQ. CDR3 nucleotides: TGTGCCAGCAGCCCATCGGGATTTGACTATGGCTACACCTTC. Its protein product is CASSPSGFDYGYTF.

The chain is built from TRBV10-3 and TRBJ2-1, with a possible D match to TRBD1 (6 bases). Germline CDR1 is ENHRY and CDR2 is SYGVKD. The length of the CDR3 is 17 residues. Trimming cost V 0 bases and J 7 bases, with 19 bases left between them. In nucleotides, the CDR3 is TGTGCCATCAGTGAGTCGCGCAGGGGCGCTTTGGAAAATGAGCAGTTCTTC. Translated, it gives CAISESRRGALENEQFF.

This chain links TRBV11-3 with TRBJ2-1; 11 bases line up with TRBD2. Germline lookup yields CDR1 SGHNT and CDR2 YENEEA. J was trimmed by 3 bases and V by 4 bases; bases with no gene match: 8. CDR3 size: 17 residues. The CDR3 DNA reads TGTGCCAGCAGCTCAAAAACTAGCGGGAGTTTCTACAATGAGCAGTTCTTC. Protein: CASSSKTSGSFYNEQFF.

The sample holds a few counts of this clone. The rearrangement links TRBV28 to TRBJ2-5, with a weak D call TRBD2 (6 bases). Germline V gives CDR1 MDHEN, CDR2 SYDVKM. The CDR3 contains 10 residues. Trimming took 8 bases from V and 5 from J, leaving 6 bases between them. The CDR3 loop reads CASGRETQYF. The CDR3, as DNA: TGTGCCAGCGGGAGGGAGACCCAGTACTTC.

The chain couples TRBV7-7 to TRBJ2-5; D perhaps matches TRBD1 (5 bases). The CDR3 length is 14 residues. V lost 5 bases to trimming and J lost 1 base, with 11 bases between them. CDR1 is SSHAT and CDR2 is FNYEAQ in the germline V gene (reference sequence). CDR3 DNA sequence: TGTGCCAGCAGCCGCGACAGTTTCCAAGAGACCCAGTACTTC. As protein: CASSRDSFQETQYF.

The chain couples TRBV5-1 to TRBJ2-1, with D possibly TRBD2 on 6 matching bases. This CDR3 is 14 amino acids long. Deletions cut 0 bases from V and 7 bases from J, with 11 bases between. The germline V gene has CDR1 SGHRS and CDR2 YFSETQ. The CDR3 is CASSLAGGENEQFF. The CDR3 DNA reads TGCGCCAGCAGCTTGGCCGGGGGAGAAAATGAGCAGTTCTTC.

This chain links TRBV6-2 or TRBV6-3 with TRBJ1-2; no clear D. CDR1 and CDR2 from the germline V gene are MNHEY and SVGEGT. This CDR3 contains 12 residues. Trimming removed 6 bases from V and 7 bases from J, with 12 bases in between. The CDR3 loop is CASSKEGSGYTF. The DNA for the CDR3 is TGTGCCAGCAGCAAGGAGGGATCTGGCTACACCTTC.

This CDR3 reads CASGYGPGAGANVLTF. The CDR3 region has the DNA TGTGCTAGTGGCTACGGACCAGGGGCTGGGGCCAACGTCCTGACTTTC. V is TRBV12-5 and J is TRBJ2-6, with D maybe TRBD1 (6 bases). V lost 6 bases, J lost 2 bases, and 14 bases lay in between. This CDR3 has 16 amino acids. CDR1 and CDR2 (germline): LGHNT, FRNRAP. The variable domain in full, with the rest retrieved from reference TRBV12-5 and TRBJ2-6, is DARVTQTPRHKVTEMGQEVTMRCQPILGHNTVFWYRQTMMQGLELLAYFRNRAPLDDSGMPKDRFSAEMPDATLATLKIQPSEPRDSAVYFCASGYGPGAGANVLTFGAGSRLTVL.

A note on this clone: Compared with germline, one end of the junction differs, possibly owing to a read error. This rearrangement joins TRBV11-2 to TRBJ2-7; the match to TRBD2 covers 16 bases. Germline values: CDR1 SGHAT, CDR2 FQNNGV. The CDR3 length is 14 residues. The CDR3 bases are TGTGCCAGCAGCTCGGGACTAGCGGGAGGGCCGCAGATCTTC. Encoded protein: CASSSGLAGGPQIF.

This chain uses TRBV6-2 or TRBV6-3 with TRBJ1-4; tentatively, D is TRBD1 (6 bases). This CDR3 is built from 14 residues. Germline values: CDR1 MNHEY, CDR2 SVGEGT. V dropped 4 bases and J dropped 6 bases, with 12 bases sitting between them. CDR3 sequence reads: CASSFARGYEKLFF. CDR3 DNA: TGTGCCAGCAGTTTCGCCAGGGGTTATGAAAAACTGTTTTTT.

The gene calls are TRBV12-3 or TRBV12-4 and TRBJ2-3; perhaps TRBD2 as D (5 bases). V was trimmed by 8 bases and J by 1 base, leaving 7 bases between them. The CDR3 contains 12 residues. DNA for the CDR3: TGTGCCAGCCTCGGGGGCACAGATACGCAGTATTTT. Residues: CASLGGTDTQYF.